This is a list of T cell receptor beta chains from one sample in a study of shared clonotypes between healthy human individuals. Method: immunoSEQ multiplex PCR; TCRdb's copy keeps in-frame clones and lacks some. The top ten hold more than 9% of the sample, which has a few hundred thousand clones, over 70% seen once. Sequencing was carried out using memory CD4+ T cells sorted from blood. Receptors were obtained from a young man in good health. The CDR3 runs from the conserved cysteine through the conserved F or W. The D gene is left open where the match is weak. Only part of the rows carry a size: once, few, many, or a class if the clone is expanded.

>-|once|TRBJ1-5|TRBV5-1
TGCGCCAGCAGCTTGTTTGCAGGCGAAGGTCAGCCCCAGCATTTT
CASSLFAGEGQPQHF
>-|-|TRBJ2-5|TRBV5-4
TGTGCCAGCGGCCAGGGGACCCAAGAGACCCAGTACTTC
CASGQGTQETQYF
>-|few|TRBJ2-5|TRBV30
TGTGCCTGGAGTCCGGCTAGCATCGAGACCCAGTACTTC
CAWSPASIETQYF
>-|-|TRBJ2-1|TRBV7-9
TGTGCCAGCAGCTCCCTCGCGGGGGCAACCTACAATGAGCAGTTCTTC
CASSSLAGATYNEQFF
>-|-|TRBJ2-5|TRBV15
TGTGCCACCAGCAGAGATAGGGGCCCAGGGACCCAGTACTTC
CATSRDRGPGTQYF
>TRBD2|-|TRBJ2-1|TRBV11-2
TGTGCCAGCAGCCTAGCGGGTAATCGCAATGAGCAGTTCTTC
CASSLAGNRNEQFF
>-|few|TRBJ1-1|TRBV19
TGTGCCAGTAGTATAGATATAGAGGCAACCGGAGCTTTCTTT
CASSIDIEATGAFF
>TRBD2|-|TRBJ2-7|TRBV6-5
TGTGCCAGCTTCCGAGCGGGGTCCTACGAGCAGTACTTC
CASFRAGSYEQYF
>-|-|TRBJ2-2|TRBV6-1
TGTGCCAGCAGGGGCGGCTCCCTCACCGGGGAGCTGTTTTTT
CASRGGSLTGELFF
>TRBD2|-|TRBJ2-5|TRBV5-1
TGCGCCAGCAGCTTAGCCCGAGGGGCAACTAGCGGGAGAGCTTTGTACCAAGAGACCCAGTACTTC
CASSLARGATSGRALYQETQYF
>-|-|TRBJ2-7|TRBV10-2
TGCGCCAGCAGTGAGCCCCGTCAGGGAAGGTACGAGCAGTACTTC
CASSEPRQGRYEQYF
>TRBD2|-|TRBJ2-2|TRBV25-1
TGTGCCAGCAGCTCAGTAGCGGGAGCCCAAATGACCGGGGAGCTGTTTTTT
CASSSVAGAQMTGELFF
>TRBD2|-|TRBJ2-3|TRBV5-1
TGCGCCAGCAGTATGGGGGGGAGCACAGATACGCAGTATTTT
CASSMGGSTDTQYF
>-|-|TRBJ2-2|TRBV10-1
TGCGCCAGCAGTGAAGGGTTCGGGGAGCTGTTTTTT
CASSEGFGELFF
>-|-|TRBJ1-5|TRBV14
TGTGCCAGCAGCCAAGGGCTGTCTCAGCCCCAGCATTTT
CASSQGLSQPQHF
>-|-|TRBJ2-1|TRBV6-4
TGTGCCAGCAGCCGGGACCCACTCAGCCATGAGCAGTTCTTC
CASSRDPLSHEQFF
>TRBD1|-|TRBJ1-1|TRBV9
TGTGCCAGCAGCGTAGGACAGGGGGCGCGTTCTGAAGCTTTCTTT
CASSVGQGARSEAFF
>-|-|TRBJ2-5|TRBV10-2
TGCGCCAGCAGTGGGGGTGAGACCCAGTACTTC
CASSGGETQYF
>-|-|TRBJ2-5|TRBV7-2
TGTGCCAGCAGCTTAGCAGGGATCCAAGAGACCCAGTACTTC
CASSLAGIQETQYF
>-|-|TRBJ1-5|TRBV28
TGTGCCAGCTTATTAGATCGGGGGGGCTGGGGGCCCCAGCATTTT
CASLLDRGGWGPQHF
>-|-|TRBJ2-7|TRBV21-1
TGTGCCAGCAGCAAAAGCCCGACTAGCCGGAACTACGAGCAGTACTTC
CASSKSPTSRNYEQYF
>TRBD2|-|TRBJ2-3|TRBV7-9
TGTGCCAGCAGCTTCGTTAAGCGGGAGCTCCTTGTTTTGGCAGATACGCAGTATTTT
CASSFVKRELLVLADTQYF
>TRBD1|-|TRBJ1-1|TRBV7-2
TGTGCCAGCAGCTTAACACAGGGGACTGAAGCTTTCTTT
CASSLTQGTEAFF
>TRBD1|-|TRBJ2-1|TRBV28
TGTGCCAGCACCTCTACCCGGGACAGGGCCCTAAATGAGCAGTTCTTC
CASTSTRDRALNEQFF
>-|-|TRBJ1-3|TRBV7-6
TGTGCCAGCAGCTTAGGCCAAATTTCTTCTGGAAACACCATATATTTT
CASSLGQISSGNTIYF
>-|-|TRBJ2-7|TRBV15
TGTGCCACCAGCAGAGACAAGTTGTCCTACGAGCAGTACTTC
CATSRDKLSYEQYF
>TRBD1|-|TRBJ1-4|TRBV19
TGTGCCAGTAGAATCGGGACAGAGAATGAAAAACTGTTTTTT
CASRIGTENEKLFF
>TRBD1|-|TRBJ2-2|TRBV5-4
TGTGCCAGCAGCGATCCGGGACAGGGGGCGTTAGGGACCGGGGAGCTGTTTTTT
CASSDPGQGALGTGELFF